This T cell receptor (beta chain) appears in the sequencing data of a study of long-term antiretroviral therapy in people with HIV. They ran version v3.0 of the immunoSEQ assay at survey level. TCRdb's copy holds only in-frame clones and misses some; the assay was immunoSEQ multiplex PCR. The repertoire includes about 23,000 clones, over 80% of them detected once, and 9.5% to 15% sits in the top ten. The V gene lost 9 bases and the J gene lost 3 bases, with 18 bases spanning the gap. Germline CDR1 reads LNHDA; CDR2 reads SQIVND (reference sequence). The CDR3 length is 14 residues. This rearrangement joins TRBV19 to TRBJ2-7; weak D call: TRBD1 (6 bases). The clonotype originates from a man in his forties with HIV. Here the sequenced sample was unsorted PBMCs, taken 1.6 years after starting antiretroviral therapy. CDR3 protein: CASKDSFLGYEQYF. CDR3 DNA sequence: TGTGCCAGCAAGGACAGCTTCTTAGGCTACGAGCAGTACTTC.